The present entry profiles one T cell receptor (beta chain) with its context. This entry is derived from a study of cytomegalovirus exposure and HLA in healthy donors. Primers: 60 Vbeta forward and 13 Jbeta reverse. TCRdb's table, derived via immunoSEQ multiplex PCR, lists solely in-frame clones and lacks some. Among roughly 100,000 clones, over 80% were seen once, and the ten largest hold 2.5% to 3%. This CDR3 is 16 amino acids long. Material: PBMCs. The receptor was isolated from a man aged 35 to 55 in good health and CMV-seronegative. V is TRBV1 and J is TRBJ2-3; the table assigns TRBD2, which was not confirmed against the DNA. TRBV1 is tagged as a pseudogene. DNA of the CDR3: TGCACCAGCAGCCAACCAGCGGGGGCCAGCACAGATACGCAGTATTTT. The encoded protein is CTSSQPAGASTDTQYF.